This record covers a single T cell receptor beta chain. The sample has other DNA sequences that encode this CDR3 too. This record belongs to a study of blood T cell repertoires in COVID-19. Sequenced by immunoSEQ multiplex PCR; TCRdb stores in-frame clones only, minus some. The sample includes a few hundred thousand clones, 70% to 90% of them seen just once. Germline V gives CDR1 LGHDT, CDR2 YNNKEL (reference sequence). V dropped 5 bases and J dropped 0 bases, with 5 bases sitting between them. The CDR3 has 14 amino acids. The sample comprised PBMCs or T cells enriched from blood (not recorded which). The sequence derives from a woman aged 40 to 49 who had recovered from COVID-19. The chain uses TRBV3-1 (or the pseudogene TRBV3-2) and TRBJ2-6, with no clear D. Written as DNA, the CDR3 is TGTGCCAGCAGCGCTAGCTCTGGGGCCAACGTCCTGACTTTC. Protein: CASSASSGANVLTF.